Listed here is a single TCR beta chain. Its antigen is unidentified. With only one base between it and a far larger clone, this is likely a read error. This sample was taken from a study of OX40 agonist ivuxolimab in advanced cancers. The table came from immunoSEQ multiplex PCR; TCRdb's copy has only in-frame clones and leaves some out. The table lists about 96,000 clones, around 91% of them singletons. Study-wide findings and caveats: At 0.1 to 3.0 mg/kg, clonal expansion of CD4+ and CD8+ blood T cells had occurred by week 6.

The sequence was collected from an adult with an advanced solid tumor such as melanoma, head and neck, liver or kidney cancer. Sequenced material: CD4+ or CD8+ T cells sorted from blood, taken in a trial of the OX40 agonist ivuxolimab.

For the CDR3, the DNA is TGTGCCAGCCGATTCACAGATACGCAGTATTTT. Protein sequence: CASRFTDTQYF. V and J are TRBV27 and TRBJ2-3; D remains unclear. V lost 8 bases to trimming and J lost 2 bases, with 5 bases between them. Germline loops: CDR1 MNHEY, CDR2 SMNVEV (reference sequence). CDR3 length: 11 amino acids.